The source of this T cell receptor (beta chain) is a study of blood T cell repertoires in COVID-19. The overall study: The origin of the acute and convalescent COVID-19 samples was the United States, Italy and Spain. PBMCs, B-cell-depleted T cells, or T cells provided the cDNA or gDNA that made up the material.

Looked up from germline, CDR1 is MGHDK and CDR2 is SYGVNS. This CDR3 is built from 14 residues. Trimming shortened V by 4 bases and J by 3 bases, and 13 bases separated the two germline ends. The authors' processing: Using reference gene primer amplification, nucleated cell counts were estimated. TCRdb keeps only in-frame clones here, not all; method: immunoSEQ multiplex PCR. V and J calls and clone size follow that table, whereas D and trimming were derived from the DNA. The sample has about 100,000 clones, around four fifths seen once; the top ten hold roughly 4%. The rearrangement joins TRBV25-1 to TRBJ2-7, with D possibly being TRBD1 (6 bases). The material sequenced was peripheral blood. This TCR derives from a man in his 70s with acute or convalescent COVID-19. This chain's CDR3 is CASSAPTGNYEQYF. The DNA of the CDR3 is TGTGCCAGCAGTGCCCCGACAGGAAACTACGAGCAGTACTTC.